This T cell receptor (beta chain) was identified during a study of blood T cell repertoires in COVID-19. Participants' own reports of clinical history determined their cohort assignment. Assay used: immunoSEQ multiplex PCR; TCRdb lists only in-frame clones, some missing. The table records about 480,000 clones, roughly 90% of them present only once. Looked up from germline, CDR1 is MNHEY and CDR2 is SMNVEV (reference sequence). Trimming removed 5 bases from V and 5 bases from J; junction bases left unmatched: 8. This CDR3 contains 14 residues. This sequence originates from a woman aged 40 to 50 who had recovered from COVID-19. The chain recombines TRBV27 with TRBJ1-2; 7 nucleotides agree with TRBD1. Sequenced input: PBMCs or T cells enriched from blood (not recorded which). CDR3 DNA: TGTGCCAGCAGTCCCGCAGACAGGGTTTATGGCTACACCTTC. Its protein is CASSPADRVYGYTF.